This entry concerns a single T cell receptor (beta chain). The germline V and J ends were trimmed by 3 bases and 3 bases, with 9 bases remaining between them. This CDR3 is 15 amino acids long. Germline assignment: CDR1 MNHNS and CDR2 SASEGT. The entry originates in a study of glioma-infiltrating T cells after dendritic cell vaccination. Here immunoSEQ multiplex PCR was the method, and the copy in TCRdb shows in-frame clones only, minus some. The data contain roughly 100,000 clones, roughly 80% of them singletons. The specimen was blood, collected before dendritic cell vaccination. The receptor was isolated from a human donor with glioblastoma. This chain joins TRBV6-1 and TRBJ2-6; D is unclear. CDR3 in amino acids: CASSDSFYGANVLTF. The CDR3, as DNA: TGTGCCAGCAGTGATAGCTTTTATGGGGCCAACGTCCTGACTTTC.